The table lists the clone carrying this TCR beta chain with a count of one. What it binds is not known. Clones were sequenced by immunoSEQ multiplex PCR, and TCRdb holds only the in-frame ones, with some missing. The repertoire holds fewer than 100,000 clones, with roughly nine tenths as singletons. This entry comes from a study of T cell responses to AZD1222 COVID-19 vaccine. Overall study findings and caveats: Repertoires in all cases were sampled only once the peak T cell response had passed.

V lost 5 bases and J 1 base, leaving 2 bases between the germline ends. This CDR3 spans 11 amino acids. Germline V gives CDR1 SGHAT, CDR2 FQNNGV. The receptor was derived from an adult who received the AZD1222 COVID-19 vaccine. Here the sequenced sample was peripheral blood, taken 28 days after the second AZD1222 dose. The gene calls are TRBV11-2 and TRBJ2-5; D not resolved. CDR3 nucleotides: TGTGCCAGCAGCCTCCAAGAGACCCAGTACTTC. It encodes CASSLQETQYF.